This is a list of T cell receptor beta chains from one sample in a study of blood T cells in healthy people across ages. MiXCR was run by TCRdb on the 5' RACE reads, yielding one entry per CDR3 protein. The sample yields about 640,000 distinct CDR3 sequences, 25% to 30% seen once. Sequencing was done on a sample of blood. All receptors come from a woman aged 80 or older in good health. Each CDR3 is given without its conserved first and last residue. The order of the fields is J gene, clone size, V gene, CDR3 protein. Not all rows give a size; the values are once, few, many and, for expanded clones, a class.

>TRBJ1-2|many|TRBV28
ASGFVYGYT
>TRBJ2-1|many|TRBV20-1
SARGAAGGLSYNEQF
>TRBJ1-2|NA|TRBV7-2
ASSLAKATVDGYT
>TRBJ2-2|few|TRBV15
ATRGTSNTGELF
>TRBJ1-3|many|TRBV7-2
ASSLGGRSGNTIY
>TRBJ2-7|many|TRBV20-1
SATDLTGGSYEQY
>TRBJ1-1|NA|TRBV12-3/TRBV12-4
ASRRGQNINTEAF
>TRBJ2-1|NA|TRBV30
ACNRVNEQF
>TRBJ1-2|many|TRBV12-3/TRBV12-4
ASSLGQTSYGYT
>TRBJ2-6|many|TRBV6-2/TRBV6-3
ASSYLTGQGSGANVLT
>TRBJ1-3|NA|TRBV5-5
ASSSPTGPLSGNTIY
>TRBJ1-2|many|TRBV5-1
ASSPDPGTAYGYT
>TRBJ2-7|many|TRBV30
AWNRGTGIYEQY
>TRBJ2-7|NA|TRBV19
ASSIGRDTTYEQY
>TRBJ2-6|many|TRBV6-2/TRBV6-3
ASSGQGAGANVLT
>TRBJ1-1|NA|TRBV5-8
ASSPDGGAEAF
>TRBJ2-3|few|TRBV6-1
ASSELGEGVNKDTQY
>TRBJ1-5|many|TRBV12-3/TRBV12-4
ASTDRVTQPQH
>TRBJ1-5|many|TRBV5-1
ASSEGPLSNQPQH
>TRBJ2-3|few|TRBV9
ASNPSGGRGDTQY
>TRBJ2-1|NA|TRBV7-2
ASSLRKRGGLGNEQF
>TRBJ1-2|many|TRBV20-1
SARGGANYGYT
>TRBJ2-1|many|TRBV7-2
ASSLAIGYNEQF
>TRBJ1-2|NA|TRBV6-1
ASSEGTIGYGYT
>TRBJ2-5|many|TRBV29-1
SVDTGGTETQY
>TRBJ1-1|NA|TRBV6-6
ASSPLGGPTEAF
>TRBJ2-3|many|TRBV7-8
ASSLGFSDTQY
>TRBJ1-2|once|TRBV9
ASSAYHPLVSGYT
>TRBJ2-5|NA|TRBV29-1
SVAQLGSETQY
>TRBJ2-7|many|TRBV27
ASSLKRGNFQYEQY
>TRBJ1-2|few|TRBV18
ASSPAVSPGQGGGYT
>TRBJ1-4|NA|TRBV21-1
ASTFDSNRWDEKLF
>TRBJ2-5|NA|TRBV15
ATSRDGQETQY
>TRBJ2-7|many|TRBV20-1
SALGQGAYEQY
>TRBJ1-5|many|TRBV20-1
SPMNSQGYQPQH
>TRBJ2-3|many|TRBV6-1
ASRTGTFRDTQY
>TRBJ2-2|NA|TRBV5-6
ASSSGAGAGELF
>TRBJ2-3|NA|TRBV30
AWRPLAGGNTQY
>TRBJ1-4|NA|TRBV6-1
ASSGLQGSGEKLF
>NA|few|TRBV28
ASSPLAGSSYNEQY
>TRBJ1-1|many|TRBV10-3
AAGAGTETEAF
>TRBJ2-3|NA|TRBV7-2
ASSLRTGAGDTQY
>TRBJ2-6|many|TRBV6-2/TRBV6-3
ASIKDRVSGANVLT
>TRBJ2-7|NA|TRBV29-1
SVEEGGTYEQY
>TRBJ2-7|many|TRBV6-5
ASSSGQVSYEQY
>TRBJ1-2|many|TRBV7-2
ASSLGRTDYGYT
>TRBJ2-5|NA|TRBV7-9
ATLPSGQETQY
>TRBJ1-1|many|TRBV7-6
ASSLGTGSLNTEAF
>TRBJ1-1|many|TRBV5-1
ASSLDTGMNTEAF
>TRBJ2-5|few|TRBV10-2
ASRRPLAGGPETQY
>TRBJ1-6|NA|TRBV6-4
ASREGRGLHSPLH
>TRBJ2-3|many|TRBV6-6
ALGTGGTDTQY